In its sample, the clone carrying this T cell receptor beta chain was seen many times. What it binds is not known. These data come from a study of T cells in Graves' hyperthyroidism and ophthalmopathy. Ophthalmopathy patients all had a Clinical Activity Score of at least 3, a NOSPECS grade of at least 4 and disease under 3 months old. The study left out patients who had uncontrolled infection, other autoimmune disease, pregnancy or lactation. The source material, RNA transcripts, was used to amplify TCR beta CDR3 regions. First-round RT-PCR with HTBI primers amplified the TCR CDR3 region. TCRdb reprocessed the multiplex PCR reads via MiXCR and lists one record per CDR3 protein. The sample consists of roughly 250,000 distinct CDR3 sequences, 16% of them appearing once. Study-wide findings and caveats: Most thyroid clonotypes expanded above 0.001 were also detected in blood.

CDR3 size: 12 residues. Germline lookup yields CDR1 DFQATT and CDR2 SNEGSKA (reference sequence). Trimming took off 1 base at V and 6 bases at J, with 10 bases between the two ends. This TCR was sampled from a woman aged 18-29 years with Graves' ophthalmopathy. The specimen was blood. V usage is TRBV20-1 and J usage is TRBJ2-7; D remains ambiguous. The CDR3 DNA is TGCAGTGCTAGAGGGCCCTCGGCCGAGCAGTACTTC. Amino acid sequence: CSARGPSAEQYF.